This is a list of T cell receptor beta chains from one sample in a study of cytomegalovirus exposure and HLA in healthy donors. Clones were read by immunoSEQ multiplex PCR, and TCRdb kept only the in-frame ones, dropping some. The table shows around 150,000 clones, with roughly 80% occurring only once. The material sequenced was PBMCs. All receptors come from a man aged 30-40 years in good health and CMV-seropositive. The CDR3 runs from the conserved cysteine through the conserved F or W. The D gene is left open where the match is weak. Not all rows give a size; the values are once, few, many and, for expanded clones, a class.

len	v_gene	abundance	d_gene	j_gene	CDR3aa	CDR3nt
15	TRBV6-6	-	-	TRBJ2-5	CASSYSGGGGETQYF	TGTGCCAGCAGTTACTCTGGAGGGGGCGGGGAGACCCAGTACTTC
14	TRBV4-1	-	TRBD1	TRBJ1-5	CASSQLDRGATLIF	TGCGCCAGCAGCCAATTGGACAGGGGCGCCACCTTGATTTTT
14	TRBV7-6	-	-	TRBJ2-5	CASSLNQGGKTQYF	TGTGCCAGCAGCTTAAATCAGGGGGGCAAGACCCAGTACTTC
17	TRBV5-1	-	TRBD2	TRBJ2-5	CASSRAASGGAGETQYF	TGCGCCAGCAGCCGAGCGGCTAGCGGGGGGGCGGGTGAGACCCAGTACTTC
14	TRBV27	-	-	TRBJ1-3	CASSLTGFGNTIYF	TGTGCCAGCAGTTTAACGGGTTTCGGAAACACCATATATTTT
12	TRBV19	-	-	TRBJ1-2	CASRGANYGYTF	TGTGCCAGTAGAGGAGCTAACTATGGCTACACCTTC
16	TRBV28	-	-	TRBJ2-3	CASSFPRDKSTDTQYF	TGTGCCAGCAGTTTCCCCCGGGACAAAAGCACAGATACGCAGTATTTT
14	TRBV5-1	-	-	TRBJ1-3	CASSSQGSGNTIYF	TGCGCCAGCAGCTCACAGGGCTCTGGAAACACCATATATTTT
15	TRBV4-3	-	-	TRBJ2-7	CASSQVADRPYEQYF	TGCGCCAGCAGCCAAGTCGCGGACAGACCCTACGAGCAGTACTTC
14	TRBV5-1	-	TRBD2	TRBJ2-7	CASGLAGVSYEQYF	TGCGCCAGCGGCCTAGCGGGGGTCTCCTACGAGCAGTACTTC
15	TRBV18	-	TRBD1	TRBJ1-1	CASSAETGVNTEAFF	TGTGCCAGCTCAGCCGAAACAGGGGTAAACACTGAAGCTTTCTTT
15	TRBV7-6	-	TRBD2	TRBJ2-3	CASSRLAGSTDTQYF	TGTGCCAGCAGCCGTCTAGCGGGGAGTACAGATACGCAGTATTTT
14	TRBV4-3	once	-	TRBJ2-7	CASSQTQDSYEQYF	TGCGCCAGCAGCCAAACACAGGACTCCTACGAGCAGTACTTC
12	TRBV6-1	few	-	TRBJ2-3	CASSQLTDTQYF	TGTGCCAGCAGCCAACTGACAGATACGCAGTATTTT
12	TRBV18	few	TRBD1	TRBJ2-7	CASSGQGYEQYF	TGTGCCAGCTCAGGACAGGGCTACGAGCAGTACTTC
16	TRBV7-9	-	TRBD1	TRBJ1-5	CASSSQGAVDNQPQHF	TGTGCCAGCAGCAGTCAGGGGGCAGTGGACAATCAGCCCCAGCATTTT
13	TRBV27	once	-	TRBJ2-2	CASSSTGPGELFF	TGTGCCAGCAGTTCCACAGGGCCCGGGGAGCTGTTTTTT
16	TRBV6-6	-	TRBD2	TRBJ2-3	CASSSHGLADTDTQYF	TGTGCCAGCAGTTCCCACGGACTAGCGGACACAGATACGCAGTATTTT
17	TRBV4-1	-	TRBD2	TRBJ2-2	CASSQAIAGLVAGELFF	TGCGCCAGCAGCCAAGCAATAGCGGGGCTAGTAGCCGGGGAGCTGTTTTTT
12	TRBV7-2	once	TRBD1	TRBJ2-7	CASSPQDRVLYF	TGTGCCAGCAGCCCCCAGGACAGGGTACTGTACTTC
17	TRBV30	-	-	TRBJ2-7	CAWSPGTLTDYPYEQYF	TGTGCCTGGAGTCCCGGGACACTGACAGATTATCCCTACGAGCAGTACTTC
18	TRBV27	few	-	TRBJ1-2	CASSLFGLGTGSSLGYTF	TGTGCCAGCAGTTTATTTGGATTGGGTACGGGGAGTAGTCTTGGCTACACCTTC
15	TRBV19	-	-	TRBJ1-4	CASRGTGSTNEKLFF	TGTGCCAGTAGGGGAACAGGCTCAACTAATGAAAAACTGTTTTTT
15	TRBV7-9	-	-	TRBJ1-3	CASSLYLWAGNTIYF	TGTGCCAGCAGCTTATACCTCTGGGCCGGAAACACCATATATTTT
12	TRBV7-2	-	-	TRBJ2-1	CASSLTGHEQFF	TGTGCCAGCAGCTTGACAGGCCATGAGCAGTTCTTC
12	TRBV5-1	once	-	TRBJ1-2	CASRPDIYGYTF	TGCGCCAGCAGACCCGACATCTATGGCTACACCTTC
16	TRBV6-4	-	TRBD2	TRBJ2-1	CASSGTSGGDYNEQFF	TGTGCCAGCAGCGGGACTAGCGGGGGCGACTACAATGAGCAGTTCTTC
12	TRBV10-3	-	-	TRBJ1-2	CAISAGEGGYTF	TGTGCCATCAGTGCCGGGGAAGGAGGCTACACCTTC
14	TRBV7-2	-	-	TRBJ2-7	CASSLLSQSYEQYF	TGTGCCAGCAGCTTGCTTTCCCAGTCCTACGAGCAGTACTTC
16	TRBV19	-	-	TRBJ1-2	CASSIALGSQNYGYTF	TGTGCCAGTAGTATAGCGTTGGGCAGCCAAAACTATGGCTACACCTTC
14	TRBV27	-	TRBD1	TRBJ2-7	CASRRTGGYYEQYF	TGTGCCAGCAGACGGACAGGGGGCTACTACGAGCAGTACTTC
15	TRBV5-1	-	TRBD1	TRBJ1-1	CASSLAGQRNTEAFF	TGCGCCAGCAGCTTGGCGGGACAGAGGAACACTGAAGCTTTCTTT
15	TRBV5-1	-	-	TRBJ1-1	CASSLGGLANTEAFF	TGCGCCAGCAGCTTGGGGGGACTGGCGAACACTGAAGCTTTCTTT
15	TRBV5-4	-	TRBD1	TRBJ2-5	CASSPWTGPKETQYF	TGTGCCAGCAGTCCATGGACAGGGCCGAAAGAGACCCAGTACTTC
15	TRBV6-1	few	-	TRBJ1-1	CASRATGRWNTEAFF	TGTGCCAGCAGAGCCACAGGGCGTTGGAACACTGAAGCTTTCTTT
14	TRBV19	-	-	TRBJ1-5	CASSIPTGNQPQHF	TGTGCCAGTAGTATCCCCACGGGCAATCAGCCCCAGCATTTT
15	TRBV7-9	-	-	TRBJ1-2	CASSPGEGFSYGYTF	TGTGCCAGCAGCCCCGGGGAAGGGTTTAGCTATGGCTACACCTTC
12	TRBV15	-	TRBD2	TRBJ2-7	CARGGVPYEQYF	TGTGCCAGGGGAGGGGTCCCCTACGAGCAGTACTTC
13	TRBV10-1	-	TRBD2	TRBJ2-7	CASGGRESYEQYF	TGCGCCAGCGGGGGGAGGGAATCCTACGAGCAGTACTTC
19	TRBV18	once	TRBD1	TRBJ2-6	CASSPWTGFTSSGANVLTF	TGTGCCAGCTCACCTTGGACAGGGTTTACCAGTTCTGGGGCCAACGTCCTGACTTTC
17	TRBV6-4	-	-	TRBJ1-4	CASSDRTTITTNEKLFF	TGTGCCAGCAGTGACAGGACAACTATTACAACTAATGAAAAACTGTTTTTT
16	TRBV5-4	-	-	TRBJ2-5	CASSRGRGTAQETQYF	TGTGCCAGCAGCCGGGGACGGGGGACGGCCCAAGAGACCCAGTACTTC
14	TRBV6-5	-	-	TRBJ1-2	CASSYSRSGYGYTF	TGTGCCAGCAGTTACTCGAGGAGCGGATATGGCTACACCTTC
17	TRBV13	-	-	TRBJ2-2	CASIPAGDALGTGELFF	TGTGCCAGCATCCCCGCAGGGGACGCCCTTGGCACCGGGGAGCTGTTTTTT
14	TRBV2	-	TRBD1	TRBJ2-5	CASRPVQGAETQYF	TGTGCCAGCAGACCCGTTCAGGGGGCCGAGACCCAGTACTTC
11	TRBV7-8	-	-	TRBJ1-1	CASSLGAVAFF	TGTGCCAGCAGCTTAGGGGCAGTAGCTTTCTTT
15	TRBV6-5	-	TRBD2	TRBJ2-1	CASSQGLAGRNEQFF	TGTGCCAGCAGTCAAGGACTAGCGGGGCGAAATGAGCAGTTCTTC
18	TRBV6-1	-	TRBD2	TRBJ2-5	CASSEALASGGLQETQYF	TGTGCCAGCAGTGAAGCGCTGGCTAGCGGGGGCCTCCAAGAGACCCAGTACTTC
15	TRBV4-1	-	-	TRBJ1-1	CASSQESRVGTEAFF	TGCGCCAGCAGCCAAGAATCCAGGGTTGGAACTGAAGCTTTCTTT
15	TRBV30	-	-	TRBJ2-5	CAWRVAGAYQETQYF	TGTGCCTGGAGGGTGGCAGGGGCCTACCAAGAGACCCAGTACTTC
17	TRBV29-1	-	TRBD2	TRBJ2-2	CSGGGRGEPENTGELFF	TGCAGCGGGGGGGGGAGGGGAGAGCCCGAGAACACCGGGGAGCTGTTTTTT
16	TRBV5-1	-	-	TRBJ1-6	CASSLSLSSYNSPLHF	TGCGCCAGCAGCTTATCGCTTAGCTCCTATAATTCACCCCTCCACTTT
16	TRBV27	-	-	TRBJ1-5	CASSETGLASNQPQHF	TGTGCCAGCAGCGAAACAGGGTTGGCGAGCAATCAGCCCCAGCATTTT
14	TRBV6-5	-	-	TRBJ1-3	CASSRGVSGNTIYF	TGTGCCAGCAGCCGGGGGGTCTCTGGAAACACCATATATTTT
15	TRBV18	-	-	TRBJ2-5	CASTYSQGPQETQYF	TGTGCCAGCACATACAGCCAGGGGCCCCAAGAGACCCAGTACTTC
13	TRBV5-1	-	-	TRBJ2-5	CASSFQGKETQYF	TGCGCCAGCAGCTTTCAGGGAAAAGAGACCCAGTACTTC
14	TRBV29-1	-	-	TRBJ2-3	CSVEGGGSTDTQYF	TGCAGCGTTGAAGGCGGGGGCAGCACAGATACGCAGTATTTT
12	TRBV10-3	-	-	TRBJ2-7	CAIRDNLYEQYF	TGTGCCATCAGGGACAACCTATACGAGCAGTACTTC
16	TRBV2	-	TRBD1	TRBJ2-3	CASSDGTAISTDTQYF	TGTGCCAGCAGTGACGGGACAGCGATAAGCACAGATACGCAGTATTTT